A single sample gave rise to the 25 T cell receptor beta chains below, sequenced in a study of T-cell memory formation after mild COVID-19 (TCRdb year 2021). Library method: 5' RACE. The instrument was an Illumina NovaSeq 6000. TCRdb passed the public sequencing reads through fastp at Q25 and MiXCR, retaining productive beta sequences. Under each unique CDR3 protein, matching rows form one entry showing the most common genes and DNA. For this sample the table gives roughly 510,000 distinct CDR3 sequences, of which approximately 15% were detected only once. Approximately 8.1% of the sample is held by the ten biggest clonotypes. The source material was PBMCs or a T cell subset sorted from them (not recorded which). The origin of the receptors is an adult woman who had mild COVID-19 (a few samples of this study predate the infection). The sample titles of this study are shuffled in the database, so cell type and time point are left out; the donor was told from shared clones.

CDR3: CASSVTDHPGEKLFF. The CDR3, as DNA: TGTGCCAGCAGTGTTACAGATCATCCGGGGGAAAAACTGTTTTTT. This rearrangement joins TRBV2 to TRBJ1-4, with D unresolved. Germline lookup yields CDR1 SNHLY and CDR2 FYNNEI. V lost 4 bases and J lost 8, with 17 bases in between. This CDR3 is built from 15 residues.

The chain links TRBV9 to TRBJ2-7; D is perhaps TRBD1 (6 bases). Looked up from germline, CDR1 is SGDLS and CDR2 is YYNGEE. The CDR3 totals 13 residues. The V end was cut by 5 bases, the J end by 3 bases, with 12 bases between. The CDR3 DNA reads as TGTGCCAGCAGTGCAGGGGACATCTACGAGCAGTACTTC. Its protein is CASSAGDIYEQYF. The full variable domain, completed using reference TRBV9 and TRBJ2-7, is DSGVTQTPKHLITATGQRVTLRCSPRSGDLSVYWYQQSLDQGLQFLIQYYNGEERAKGNILERFSAQQFPDLHSELNLSSLELGDSALYFCASSAGDIYEQYFGPGTRLTVT.

The chain carries TRBV7-8 and TRBJ2-3; D might be TRBD2 (5 bases). In germline, CDR1 is SGHVS, CDR2 FQNEAQ. V was clipped by 1 base and J by 4 bases, with 9 bases between them. This CDR3 contains 14 residues. CDR3 region: CASSLGPSSDTQYF. CDR3 DNA: TGTGCCAGCAGCTTAGGCCCTAGCTCAGATACGCAGTATTTT. The entire variable domain, with the rest obtained from reference TRBV7-8 and TRBJ2-3, is as follows: GAGVSQSPRYKVAKRGQDVALRCDPISGHVSLFWYQQALGQGPEFLTYFQNEAQLDKSGLPSDRFFAERPEGSVSTLKIQRTQQEDSAVYLCASSLGPSSDTQYFGPGTRLTVL.

The rearrangement links TRBV9 to TRBJ2-7; 8 bases map to TRBD2. The CDR3 sequence is 15 residues long. From germline, CDR1 is SGDLS and CDR2 YYNGEE. Trimming cost V 4 bases and J 0 bases; bases outside gene matches: 6. The DNA for the CDR3 is TGTGCCAGCAGCCCCCGCGGGAGGCCCTCCTACGAGCAGTACTTC. Translated: CASSPRGRPSYEQYF.

This chain links TRBV7-9 with TRBJ1-4; 11 nucleotides agree with TRBD1. This CDR3 is built from 14 residues. With 3 bases clipped from V and 8 bases from J, the junction kept 2 bases outside the gene matches. Germline CDR1 and CDR2: SEHNR and FQNEAQ (reference sequence). In DNA form, the CDR3 reads TGTGCCAGCAGCTTGGACAGGGGGCGGGAAAAACTGTTTTTT. This gives the protein CASSLDRGREKLFF. Using reference TRBV7-9 and TRBJ1-4 for the parts outside the CDR3, the full variable domain is DTGVSQNPRHKITKRGQNVTFRCDPISEHNRLYWYRQTLGQGPEFLTYFQNEAQLEKSRLLSDRFSAERPKGSFSTLEIQRTEQGDSAMYLCASSLDRGREKLFFGSGTQLSVL.

This clonotype was counted only a few times. The rearrangement uses TRBV3-1 and TRBJ2-2, with D possibly matching TRBD1 (6 bases). Germline V gene data show CDR1 as LGHDT and CDR2 as YNNKEL (reference sequence). The V and J ends lost 6 bases and 0 bases respectively, with 14 bases between them. The CDR3 extends over 16 amino acids. The CDR3 DNA reads TGTGCCAGCAGTCCAACCAGGACAGCGAACACCGGGGAGCTGTTTTTT. This translates into CASSPTRTANTGELFF. The full variable domain, with the rest looked up from reference TRBV3-1 and TRBJ2-2, is DTAVSQTPKYLVTQMGNDKSIKCEQNLGHDTMYWYKQDSKKFLKIMFSYNNKELIINETVPNRFSPKSPDKAHLNLHINSLELGDSAVYFCASSPTRTANTGELFFGEGSRLTVL.

This clonotype has only a few counts. This sequence joins TRBV9 and TRBJ1-1, with no clear D. Trimming shortened V by 1 base and J by 2 bases, and 12 bases separated the two germline ends. Germline-derived CDR1 and CDR2 are SGDLS and YYNGEE. The CDR3 totals 15 residues. The CDR3 DNA is TGTGCCAGCAGCGTAAGTGGGGTGGGCAACACTGAAGCTTTCTTT. Its translation is CASSVSGVGNTEAFF.

This clonotype was seen at least ten times. The J gene is TRBJ2-1, the V gene TRBV5-1; 7 nucleotides agree with TRBD1. CDR3 length equals 15 residues. Germline V gene sequence: CDR1 SGHRS, CDR2 YFSETQ. V dropped 4 bases and J dropped 4; count of bases not matched to a gene: 8. The CDR3 bases are TGCGCCAGCAGCCCCTCGGGACAGCTATACAATGAGCAGTTCTTC. Its translation is CASSPSGQLYNEQFF.

V and J are TRBV6-2 or TRBV6-3 and TRBJ2-2; 7 nucleotides agree with TRBD2. Germline V gives CDR1 MNHEY, CDR2 SVGEGT. Germline trimming cut 4 bases from V and 4 bases from J; bases unmatched to any gene: 6. The CDR3 runs to 15 residues. The CDR3: CASSWRLASTGELFF. The CDR3 DNA reads TGTGCCAGCAGTTGGCGACTAGCTTCCACCGGGGAGCTGTTTTTT.

This chain uses TRBV5-4 with TRBJ1-6, with 9 bases identical to TRBD1. CDR1 and CDR2 (germline): SGHNT, YYREEE (reference sequence). CDR3 size: 16 residues. V lost 4 bases and J lost 7; bases outside the gene matches: 9. The CDR3 spells CASSRVGDRVNSPLHF. The CDR3, as DNA: TGTGCCAGCAGCCGCGTAGGGGACAGGGTAAATTCACCCCTCCACTTT.

This clonotype was observed a handful of times. CDR3 loop: CASSQVRGGIGAKNIQYF. The DNA for the CDR3 is TGCGCCAGCAGCCAAGTGAGGGGGGGTATAGGGGCCAAAAACATTCAGTACTTC. The V and J genes are TRBV4-3 and TRBJ2-4, with a possible D match to TRBD2 (7 bases). This CDR3 spans 18 amino acids. Germline CDR1 is LGHNA and CDR2 is YSLEER. V was shortened by 1 base and J by 1 base, with 17 bases between the two germline ends.

This clonotype was seen more than once but under ten times. This chain uses TRBV6-5 with TRBJ2-7, with 7 bases matching TRBD1. CDR1 and CDR2 from the germline V gene are MNHEY and SVGAGI. V was clipped by 5 bases and J by 3 bases; unmatched bases: 7. The CDR3 consists of 14 residues. For the CDR3, the DNA is TGTGCCAGCAGTCAGACAGGGCGGTACTACGAGCAGTACTTC. Translated, it gives CASSQTGRYYEQYF.

Only a few counts were recorded for this clonotype. The V and J genes are TRBV4-3 and TRBJ2-7, with 11 bases matching TRBD2. Trimming took 3 bases from V and 0 from J; bases not matched to a gene: 13. In germline, CDR1 is LGHNA, CDR2 YSLEER. This CDR3 has 19 residues. The CDR3 nucleotides are TGCGCCAGCAGCCAGGCCTCCGGGACTAGCGGAGCCCGCTCCTACGAGCAGTACTTC. Translation gives CASSQASGTSGARSYEQYF.

The V call is TRBV6-5, the J call TRBJ2-1; D may be TRBD1 (6 bases). CDR3 length: 18 amino acids. Germline V gene lookup returns CDR1 MNHEY and CDR2 SVGAGI. V gave up 0 bases and J gave up 8 bases, with 23 bases separating them. CDR3 loop: CASSYSETTGFRGDEQFF. The CDR3 DNA follows: TGTGCCAGCAGTTACTCCGAGACCACAGGGTTCCGAGGTGATGAGCAGTTCTTC.

The rearrangement joins TRBV6-2 or TRBV6-3 to TRBJ2-7; D ambiguous. V was clipped by 6 bases and J by 3 bases, with 18 bases between them. The CDR3 has 15 amino acids. CDR1 is MNHEY and CDR2 is SVGEGT in the germline V gene. The CDR3 here is CASSTTGRAYYEQYF. The CDR3 DNA is TGTGCCAGCAGCACCACGGGCCGCGCTTACTACGAGCAGTACTTC.

The CDR3 here is CASSTQREGLETQYF. In nucleotides, the CDR3 is TGTGCCAGCAGCACGCAGAGGGAGGGCCTCGAGACCCAGTACTTC. This chain uses TRBV7-2 with TRBJ2-5; 7 bases agree with TRBD2. The germline V gene has CDR1 SGHTA and CDR2 FQGNSA. V lost 5 bases to trimming and J lost 5 bases; unmatched junction nucleotides: 11. This CDR3 is built from 15 residues.

This chain connects TRBV20-1 to TRBJ2-1; D is unresolved. Germline lookup yields CDR1 DFQATT and CDR2 SNEGSKA (reference sequence). The CDR3 is made up of 9 amino acids. V lost 6 bases and J lost 10, with 7 bases in between. The CDR3 spells CSAVGEQFF. In DNA, the CDR3 is TGCAGTGCGGTGGGCGAGCAGTTCTTC.

A few counts support this clonotype. This rearrangement joins TRBV2 to TRBJ2-1; D is possibly TRBD1 or TRBD2 (6 bases each). With 6 bases removed from V and 4 bases from J, the gap between germline ends came to 19 bases. The germline CDR1 and CDR2 sequences are SNHLY and FYNNEI. The CDR3 contains 16 residues. DNA for the CDR3: TGTGCCAGCAGCCACCCCGTGGAAGGGGGGTACAATGAGCAGTTCTTC. Protein: CASSHPVEGGYNEQFF.

A few counts support this clonotype. This chain links TRBV7-2 with TRBJ2-3; D remains ambiguous. The V gene's germline CDR1 is SGHTA and CDR2 FQGNSA. The CDR3 length is 16 residues. Trimming took off 4 bases at V and 0 bases at J, with 14 bases between the two ends. As DNA, the CDR3 is TGTGCCAGCAGCTCTGTGACGGAATCTAGCACAGATACGCAGTATTTT. Its protein is CASSSVTESSTDTQYF.

The J gene is TRBJ1-1, the V gene TRBV7-9; D ambiguous. V lost 6 bases and J lost 1, with 18 bases in between. CDR3 size: 16 residues. Looked up from germline, CDR1 is SEHNR and CDR2 is FQNEAQ (reference sequence). In DNA form, the CDR3 reads TGTGCCAGCAGAAGGGCCGGCGCGGCCTGGAACACTGAAGCTTTCTTT. Residues: CASRRAGAAWNTEAFF.

The chain links TRBV18 to TRBJ2-2, with 7 bases that match TRBD1. Unmatched junction bases numbered 8, after V lost 3 bases and J lost 7 bases. The CDR3 totals 15 residues. Germline CDR1 and CDR2: KGHSH and LQKENI. The CDR3 reads CASSPGQAGFGELFF. The CDR3 DNA sequence: TGTGCCAGCTCACCCGGACAGGCTGGGTTCGGGGAGCTGTTTTTT. Based on the CDR3 plus reference TRBV18 and TRBJ2-2, the full variable domain is NAGVMQNPRHLVRRRGQEARLRCSPMKGHSHVYWYRQLPEEGLKFMVYLQKENIIDESGMPKERFSAEFPKEGPSILRIQQVVRGDSAAYFCASSPGQAGFGELFFGEGSRLTVL.

The chain links TRBV27 to TRBJ2-7; the D gene is possibly TRBD2 (5 bases). V shed 3 bases and J shed 7 bases, with 19 bases lying between them. Germline V gives CDR1 MNHEY, CDR2 SMNVEV (reference sequence). The CDR3 covers 15 residues. CDR3 in DNA: TGTGCCAGCAGTTTCGGTGGACTGTCGTTCGGGGAGCAGTACTTC. It specifies CASSFGGLSFGEQYF.

This chain links TRBV18 with TRBJ1-5, with 7 nucleotides matching TRBD1. This CDR3 region has 15 residues. Looked up from germline, CDR1 is KGHSH and CDR2 is LQKENI. V shed 6 bases and J 0 bases; nucleotides not matched to a gene: 5. DNA for the CDR3: TGTGCCAGCTCCCTAGGACAGGATAGCAATCAGCCCCAGCATTTT. Its translation: CASSLGQDSNQPQHF.

The chain is built from TRBV18 and TRBJ2-1, with D perhaps matching TRBD2 (5 bases). Between the trimmed V and J ends, which lost 0 bases and 8 bases, there was a span of 8 bases. CDR1 and CDR2 (germline): KGHSH, LQKENI. CDR3 length: 13 amino acids. This chain's CDR3 is CASSPPDGDEQFF. For the CDR3, the DNA is TGTGCCAGCTCACCACCCGACGGGGATGAGCAGTTCTTC.

The table lists this clonotype with many counts. The CDR3 bases are TGTGCCAGCAGCGGGACAAAAGGGAACGAAAAACTGTTTTTT. This encodes CASSGTKGNEKLFF. The rearrangement links TRBV11-1 to TRBJ1-4; D might be TRBD1 (6 bases). The CDR3 contains 14 residues. Germline CDR1 and CDR2: SGHAT and FQDESV (reference sequence). Trimming stripped 5 bases from V and 8 bases from J, with 15 bases between. Combining the CDR3 with reference TRBV11-1 and TRBJ1-4 gives the whole variable domain EAEVAQSPRYKITEKSQAVAFWCDPISGHATLYWYRQILGQGPELLVQFQDESVVDDSQLPKDRFSAERLKGVDSTLKIQPAELGDSAMYLCASSGTKGNEKLFFGSGTQLSVL.